This T cell receptor (beta chain) originates from a study of T cell responses to AZD1222 COVID-19 vaccine. The study, taken as a whole, reports: The study found Spike-specific TCR breadth and depth rose after two AZD1222 doses. The sample set comprised mostly white British donors with more females, and clonal diversity was possibly underestimated. Reportedly, nearly half the spike-specific TCRs target unmutated variant regions.

This clone appeared a few times. Its target is not known. This CDR3 has 14 amino acids. V lost 4 bases and J lost 8, with 14 bases in between. Germline V CDR1 and CDR2: MGHRA, YSYEKL. The repertoire was sequenced with immunoSEQ multiplex PCR; TCRdb's copy has only in-frame clones and lacks some. The sample consists of roughly 150,000 clones, 90% to 95% of them appearing once. The sequence came from an adult who received the AZD1222 COVID-19 vaccine. The sequenced sample was peripheral blood, obtained 28 days after the second AZD1222 dose. This chain links TRBV4-1 with TRBJ1-4; D possibly corresponds to TRBD1 (5 bases). CDR3 in DNA: TGCGCCAGCAGCCGAGGGGCAGTTCGGGAAAAACTGTTTTTT. Translation gives CASSRGAVREKLFF.